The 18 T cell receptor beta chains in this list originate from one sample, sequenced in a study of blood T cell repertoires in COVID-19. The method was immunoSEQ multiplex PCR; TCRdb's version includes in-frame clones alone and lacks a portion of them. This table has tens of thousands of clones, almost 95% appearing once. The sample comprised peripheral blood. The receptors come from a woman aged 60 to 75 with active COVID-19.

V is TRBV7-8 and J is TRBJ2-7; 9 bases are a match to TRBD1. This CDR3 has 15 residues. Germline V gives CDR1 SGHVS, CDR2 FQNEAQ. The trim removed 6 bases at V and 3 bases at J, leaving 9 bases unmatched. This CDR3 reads CASSYRGRRIYEQYF. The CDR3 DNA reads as TGTGCCAGCAGTTACAGGGGGCGTCGTATCTACGAGCAGTACTTC.

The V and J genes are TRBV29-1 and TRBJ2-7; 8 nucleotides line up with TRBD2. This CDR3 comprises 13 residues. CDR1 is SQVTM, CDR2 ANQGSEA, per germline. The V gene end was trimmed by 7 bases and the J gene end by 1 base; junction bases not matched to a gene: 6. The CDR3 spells CSAAGVLSYEQYF. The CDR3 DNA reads TGCAGCGCAGCGGGAGTCTTATCCTACGAGCAGTACTTC.

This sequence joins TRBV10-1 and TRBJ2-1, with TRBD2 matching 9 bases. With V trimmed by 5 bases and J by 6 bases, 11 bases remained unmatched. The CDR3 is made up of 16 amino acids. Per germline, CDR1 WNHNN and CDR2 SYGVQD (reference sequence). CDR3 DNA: TGCGCCAGCAGTAAGACTAGCGGTTCGGAGGGCAATGAGCAGTTCTTC. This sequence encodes CASSKTSGSEGNEQFF.

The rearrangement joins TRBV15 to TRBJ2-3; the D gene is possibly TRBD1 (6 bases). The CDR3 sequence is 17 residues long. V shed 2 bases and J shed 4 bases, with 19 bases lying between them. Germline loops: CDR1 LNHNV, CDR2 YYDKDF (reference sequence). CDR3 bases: TGTGCCACCAGCAGACTACAGGGAGCCCGAGCATCAGATACGCAGTATTTT. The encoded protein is CATSRLQGARASDTQYF.

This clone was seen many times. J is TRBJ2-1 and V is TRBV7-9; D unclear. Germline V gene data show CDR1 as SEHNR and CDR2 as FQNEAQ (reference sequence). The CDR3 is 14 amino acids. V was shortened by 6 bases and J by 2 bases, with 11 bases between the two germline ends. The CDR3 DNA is TGTGCCAGCAGTTCAAGACAAGCCTACAATGAGCAGTTCTTC. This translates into CASSSRQAYNEQFF.

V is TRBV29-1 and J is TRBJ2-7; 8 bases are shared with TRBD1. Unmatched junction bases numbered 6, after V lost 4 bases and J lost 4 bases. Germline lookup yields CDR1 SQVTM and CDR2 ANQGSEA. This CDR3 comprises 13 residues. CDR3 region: CSVAQGQGYEQYF. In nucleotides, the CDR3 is TGCAGCGTTGCCCAAGGACAGGGTTACGAGCAGTACTTC.

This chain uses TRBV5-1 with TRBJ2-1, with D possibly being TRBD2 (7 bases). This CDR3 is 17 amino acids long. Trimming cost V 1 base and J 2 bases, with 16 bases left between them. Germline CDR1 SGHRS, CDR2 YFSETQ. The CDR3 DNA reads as TGCGCCAGCAGCTTGAGGGCCCAGCGGGACACCTACAATGAGCAGTTCTTC. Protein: CASSLRAQRDTYNEQFF.

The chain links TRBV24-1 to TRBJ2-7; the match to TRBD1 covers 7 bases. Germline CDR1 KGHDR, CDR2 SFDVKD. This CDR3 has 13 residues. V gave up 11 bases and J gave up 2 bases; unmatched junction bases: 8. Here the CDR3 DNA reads TGTGCCATCCTCGAGACAGGGACCTACGAGCAGTACTTC. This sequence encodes CAILETGTYEQYF.

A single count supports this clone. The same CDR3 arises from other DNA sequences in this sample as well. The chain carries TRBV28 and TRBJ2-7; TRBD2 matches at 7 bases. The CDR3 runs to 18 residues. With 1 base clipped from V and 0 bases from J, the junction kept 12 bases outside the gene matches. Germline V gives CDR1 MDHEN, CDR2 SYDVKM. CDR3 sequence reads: CASSLSGRGGGSSYEQYF. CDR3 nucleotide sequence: TGTGCCAGCAGTTTATCGGGGCGGGGTGGCGGGAGCTCCTACGAGCAGTACTTC.

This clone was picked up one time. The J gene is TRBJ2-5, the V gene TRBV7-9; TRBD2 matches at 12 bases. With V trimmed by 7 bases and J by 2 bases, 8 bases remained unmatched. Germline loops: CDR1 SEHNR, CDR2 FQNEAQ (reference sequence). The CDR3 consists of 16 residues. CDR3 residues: CASTLSTSGSQETQYF. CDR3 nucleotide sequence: TGTGCCAGCACCCTCTCGACTAGCGGGAGTCAAGAGACCCAGTACTTC.

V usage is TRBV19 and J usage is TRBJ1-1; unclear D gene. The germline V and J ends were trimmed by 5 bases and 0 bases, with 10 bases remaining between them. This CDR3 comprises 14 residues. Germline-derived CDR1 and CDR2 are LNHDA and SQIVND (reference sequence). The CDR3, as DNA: TGTGCCAGTAGTCCCACTCCGCTGAACACTGAAGCTTTCTTT. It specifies CASSPTPLNTEAFF.

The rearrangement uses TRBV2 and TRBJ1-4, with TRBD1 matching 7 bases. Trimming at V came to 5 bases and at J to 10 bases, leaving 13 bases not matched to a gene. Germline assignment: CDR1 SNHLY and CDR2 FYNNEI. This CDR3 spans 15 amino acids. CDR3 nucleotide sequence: TGTGCCAGCAGTTCATCTCTGACAGGGCGTCGAAAACTGTTTTTT. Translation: CASSSSLTGRRKLFF.

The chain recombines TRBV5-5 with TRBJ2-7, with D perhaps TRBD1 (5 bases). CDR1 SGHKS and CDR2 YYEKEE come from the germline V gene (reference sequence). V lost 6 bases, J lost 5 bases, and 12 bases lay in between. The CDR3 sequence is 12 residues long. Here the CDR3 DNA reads TGTGCCAGCACCATTCAGGGAAACGAGCAGTACTTC. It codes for CASTIQGNEQYF.

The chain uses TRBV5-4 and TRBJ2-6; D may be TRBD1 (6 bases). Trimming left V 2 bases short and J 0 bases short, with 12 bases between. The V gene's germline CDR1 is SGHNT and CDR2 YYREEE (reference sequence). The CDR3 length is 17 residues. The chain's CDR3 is CASSLSTGRSGANVLTF. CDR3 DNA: TGTGCCAGCAGCTTATCGACAGGACGCTCTGGGGCCAACGTCCTGACTTTC.

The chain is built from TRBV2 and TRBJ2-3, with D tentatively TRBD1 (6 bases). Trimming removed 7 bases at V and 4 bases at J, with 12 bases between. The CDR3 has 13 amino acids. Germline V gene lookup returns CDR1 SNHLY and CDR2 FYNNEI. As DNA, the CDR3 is TGTGCCAGCAATCCCAGGGGTCCAGATACGCAGTATTTT. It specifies CASNPRGPDTQYF.

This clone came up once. The CDR3: CASSLGSGRVGNEQFF. CDR3 coding DNA: TGTGCCAGCAGTTTAGGGAGCGGGAGAGTTGGGAATGAGCAGTTCTTC. V is TRBV28 and J is TRBJ2-1; 8 bases agree with TRBD2. V shed 2 bases and J 7 bases; nucleotides not matched to a gene: 10. This CDR3 comprises 16 residues. Germline CDR1 and CDR2: MDHEN and SYDVKM.

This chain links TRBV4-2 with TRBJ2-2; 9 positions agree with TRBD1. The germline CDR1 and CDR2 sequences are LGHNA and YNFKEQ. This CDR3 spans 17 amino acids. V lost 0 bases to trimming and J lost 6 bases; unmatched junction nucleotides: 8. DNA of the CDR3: TGTGCCAGCAGCCAAGAGATGGCGGACAGGGGTGCCGGGGAGCTGTTTTTT. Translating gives CASSQEMADRGAGELFF.

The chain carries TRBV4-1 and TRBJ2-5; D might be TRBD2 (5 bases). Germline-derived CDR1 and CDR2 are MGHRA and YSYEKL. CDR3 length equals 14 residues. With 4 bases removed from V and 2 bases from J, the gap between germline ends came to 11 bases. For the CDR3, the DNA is TGCGCCAGCAGCCCTGTCCGGGAACAAGAGACCCAGTACTTC. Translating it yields CASSPVREQETQYF.